What follows is one T cell receptor (beta chain) and its context. Only in-frame clones appear in the TCRdb table, and some are missing; sequencing was by immunoSEQ multiplex PCR. Seen here are more than 70,000 clones, around 82% observed once, and the top ten hold 1.3% to 1.5%. This CDR3 spans 14 amino acids. The V gene's germline CDR1 is SGHNT and CDR2 YENEEA. Trimming removed 3 bases from V and 2 bases from J, with 11 bases in between. The data stem from a study of lymphopenia after photon versus proton radiotherapy. Source: peripheral blood, taken from a patient treated with proton-based radiotherapy. The rearrangement uses TRBV11-3 and TRBJ2-7, with D perhaps matching TRBD1 (5 bases). This TCR was sampled from a man aged 55 to 69 with pancreatic cancer. The CDR3 sequence: CASSFSLGPYEQYF. The CDR3 nucleotides read TGTGCCAGCAGCTTCTCCCTGGGGCCCTACGAGCAGTACTTC.